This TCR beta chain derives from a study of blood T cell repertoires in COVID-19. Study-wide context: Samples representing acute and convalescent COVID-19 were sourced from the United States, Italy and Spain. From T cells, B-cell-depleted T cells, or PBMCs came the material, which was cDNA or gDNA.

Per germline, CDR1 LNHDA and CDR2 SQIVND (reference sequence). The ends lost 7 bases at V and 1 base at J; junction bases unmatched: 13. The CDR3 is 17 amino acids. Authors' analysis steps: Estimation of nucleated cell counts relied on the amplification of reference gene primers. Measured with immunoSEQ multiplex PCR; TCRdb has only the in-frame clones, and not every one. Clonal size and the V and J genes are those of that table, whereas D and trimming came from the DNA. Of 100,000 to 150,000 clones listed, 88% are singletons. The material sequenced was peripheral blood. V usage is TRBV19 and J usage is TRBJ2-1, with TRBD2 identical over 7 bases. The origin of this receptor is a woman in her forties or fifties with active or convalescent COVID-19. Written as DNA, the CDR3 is TGTGCCAGTAATTTCCTAGCGGCCCCCCGGTCCTACAATGAGCAGTTCTTC. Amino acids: CASNFLAAPRSYNEQFF.